Presented here are 15 T cell receptor gamma chains from one specimen sequenced in a study of gamma delta lymphoproliferative disorders and STAT genes (dated by TCRdb to between 2017 and 2018). For both patients and controls, peripheral blood mononuclear cells were isolated, and the genomic DNA from these cells was used for TCR sequencing. Libraries were made using multiplex PCR. The reads were generated on an Illumina MiSeq. TCRdb processed the public reads again with the CATT caller, after which rows with matching DNA were combined. The sample table records some 2,500 gamma-chain clones; around a fifth of these occur just once. Roughly 61% of the sample comes from the top ten. Source material: blood. The receptors were sampled from a human donor with gamma-delta T-cell large granular lymphocyte leukemia.

This clone was seen only a few times. This rearrangement joins TRGV8 to TRGJ1 or TRGJ2. TCRdb is silent on the J gene; assignment here came from matching the DNA to germline. Germline CDR1 is VENAVY and CDR2 is YDSYNSRV. The CDR3 is 14 amino acids. Losses at the gene ends were 4 bases for V and 4 bases for J; bases not matched to a gene: 10. CDR3 bases: TGTGCCACCTGGGACGAGGGGAGCTATTATAAGAAACTCTTT. This sequence encodes CATWDEGSYYKKLF.

This clone is medium-sized by share. The CDR3 DNA follows: TGTGCCACCTGGGACGGGCATCCTGGTTGGTTCAAGATATTT. This sequence encodes CATWDGHPGWFKIF. The genes are TRGV2 and TRGJP1. TCRdb records no J gene; here it was assigned by comparing the DNA to germline. The germline CDR1 and CDR2 sequences are EGSNGY and YDSYNSKV. This CDR3 has 14 amino acids. V trimming: 0 bases; J trimming: 6 bases; junction bases outside the gene matches: 4.

This clone was seen a handful of times. The chain joins TRGV8 to TRGJ1 or TRGJ2. TCRdb is silent on the J gene; assignment here came from matching the DNA to germline. CDR1 VENAVY and CDR2 YDSYNSRV come from the germline V gene. V gave up 6 bases and J gave up 11 bases; unmatched junction bases: 19. The CDR3 spans 14 residues. The CDR3 sequence: CATWHNYRESEKLF. CDR3 in DNA: TGTGCCACCTGGCACAACTACAGGGAGTCGGAGAAACTCTTT.

This chain uses TRGV2 with TRGJ1 or TRGJ2. TCRdb supplies no J gene; here it was assigned by aligning the nucleotide sequence to germline. Germline V gives CDR1 EGSNGY, CDR2 YDSYNSKV. This CDR3 is built from 14 residues. The V gene end was trimmed by 0 bases and the J gene end by 4 bases; junction bases not matched to a gene: 6. CDR3 sequence reads: CATWDGQRYYKKLF. The CDR3 DNA follows: TGTGCCACCTGGGACGGGCAGCGGTATTATAAGAAACTCTTT.

This chain links TRGV2 with TRGJP2. The J gene is absent in TCRdb and was assigned here via DNA matching to germline. This CDR3 contains 18 residues. Germline CDR1 EGSNGY, CDR2 YDSYNSKV. J gave up 0 bases and V 0 bases, and 10 bases lay outside the gene matches. The CDR3 bases are TGTGCCACCTGGGACGGGCCCCACCAATATAGTAGTGATTGGATCAAGACGTTT. This gives the protein CATWDGPHQYSSDWIKTF.

A word on this clone: The DNA is omitted, as the CDR3 cannot be located on it reliably, and the CDR3 follows TCRdb's listing. The V gene call reads TRGV11; no J gene was called. TRGV11 carries the ORF label, with uncertain function. A total of 17 residues make up the CDR3, ends included. The CDR3 sequence: CTTVPAGLAVNYYKRLF.

The chain combines TRGV2 with TRGJ1 or TRGJ2. TCRdb offers no J gene call, so here the DNA was matched to germline to obtain one. V lost 2 bases, J lost 7 bases, and 8 bases stayed unmatched. Germline CDR1 and CDR2: EGSNGY and YDSYNSKV. The CDR3 covers 13 residues. CDR3 in DNA: TGTGCCACCTGGGACGACTTGGGGTATAAGAAACTCTTT. It yields the protein CATWDDLGYKKLF.

On this clone itself: The sample holds other DNA sequences that translate to the same CDR3. The J gene is TRGJ1 or TRGJ2, the V gene TRGV5. No J gene was available from TCRdb, and it was assigned here by a germline match of the DNA. The CDR3 is 12 amino acids. Germline V gene data show CDR1 as VINAFY and CDR2 as YDVSNSKD. V lost 0 bases to trimming and J lost 5 bases; unmatched junction nucleotides: 1. The CDR3 sequence is CATWDRDYKKLF. Written as DNA, the CDR3 is TGTGCCACCTGGGACAGGGATTATAAGAAACTCTTT.

This sequence joins TRGV9 and TRGJ1 or TRGJ2. The J gene was not available in TCRdb and was assigned here by matching the DNA to germline segments. Trimming at V came to 10 bases and at J to 7 bases, leaving 7 bases not matched to a gene. This CDR3 contains 10 residues. Germline-derived CDR1 and CDR2 are GITISATS and ISYDGTV (reference sequence). The CDR3 spells CAFPAYKKLF. DNA of the CDR3: TGTGCCTTTCCTGCATATAAGAAACTCTTT.

The J gene went uncalled, whereas the V gene is TRGV4. Looked up from germline, CDR1 is EGSTGY and CDR2 is YDSYTSSV. CDR3 length: 13 residues. This CDR3 reads CATWDGIRAGKLF. The CDR3 nucleotides are TGTGCCACCTGGGATGGGATCAGAGCCGGAAAACTCTTT.

This clone was recorded a few times. The chain recombines TRGV3 with TRGJ1 or TRGJ2. Germline matching of the DNA provided the J gene here, since TCRdb leaves it blank. The V gene's germline CDR1 is VTNTFY and CDR2 YDVSTARD (reference sequence). The CDR3 has 14 amino acids. The V segment lost 3 bases and the J segment 0 bases; nucleotides outside the gene matches: 5. The CDR3 nucleotides read TGTGCCACCTGGGACTGCCCGAATTATTATAAGAAACTCTTT. Its translation is CATWDCPNYYKKLF.

This clone was found a few times. This chain joins TRGV3 and TRGJ1 or TRGJ2. The J gene is not listed in TCRdb, so it was assigned here from a DNA match to germline. Germline CDR1 reads VTNTFY; CDR2 reads YDVSTARD (reference sequence). The CDR3 is made up of 15 amino acids. Trimming took 1 base from V and 0 from J; bases not matched to a gene: 6. The CDR3 DNA is TGTGCCACCTGGGACAGTCCAAAGAATTATTATAAGAAACTCTTT. It is translated as CATWDSPKNYYKKLF.

The rearrangement uses TRGV8 and TRGJ1 or TRGJ2. The J gene was not available in TCRdb and was assigned here by matching the DNA to germline segments. The CDR3 covers 14 residues. V dropped 3 bases and J dropped 2; count of bases not matched to a gene: 7. CDR1 and CDR2 (germline): VENAVY, YDSYNSRV. Here the CDR3 reads CATWDRYHYYKKLF. The CDR3 DNA is TGTGCCACCTGGGATCGCTACCATTATTATAAGAAACTCTTT.

This CDR3 is CATWDGPEYYKKLF. The CDR3 DNA is TGTGCCACCTGGGACGGGCCGGAGTATTATAAGAAACTCTTT. The rearrangement joins TRGV2 to TRGJ1 or TRGJ2. Assignment of the J gene here rests on matching the DNA to germline, because TCRdb gives none. The V and J ends lost 0 bases and 4 bases, in that order; junction bases with no gene match: 6. Germline-derived CDR1 and CDR2 are EGSNGY and YDSYNSKV. There are 14 residues in the CDR3.

V gene TRGV4 combines with J gene TRGJ1 or TRGJ2. TCRdb is silent on the J gene; assignment here came from matching the DNA to germline. Germline trimming cut 4 bases from V and 12 bases from J; bases unmatched to any gene: 12. This CDR3 region has 12 residues. CDR1 and CDR2 from the germline V gene are EGSTGY and YDSYTSSV. This CDR3 is CATWDAGVRKLF. The CDR3 DNA is TGTGCCACCTGGGACGCCGGGGTTAGGAAACTCTTT.